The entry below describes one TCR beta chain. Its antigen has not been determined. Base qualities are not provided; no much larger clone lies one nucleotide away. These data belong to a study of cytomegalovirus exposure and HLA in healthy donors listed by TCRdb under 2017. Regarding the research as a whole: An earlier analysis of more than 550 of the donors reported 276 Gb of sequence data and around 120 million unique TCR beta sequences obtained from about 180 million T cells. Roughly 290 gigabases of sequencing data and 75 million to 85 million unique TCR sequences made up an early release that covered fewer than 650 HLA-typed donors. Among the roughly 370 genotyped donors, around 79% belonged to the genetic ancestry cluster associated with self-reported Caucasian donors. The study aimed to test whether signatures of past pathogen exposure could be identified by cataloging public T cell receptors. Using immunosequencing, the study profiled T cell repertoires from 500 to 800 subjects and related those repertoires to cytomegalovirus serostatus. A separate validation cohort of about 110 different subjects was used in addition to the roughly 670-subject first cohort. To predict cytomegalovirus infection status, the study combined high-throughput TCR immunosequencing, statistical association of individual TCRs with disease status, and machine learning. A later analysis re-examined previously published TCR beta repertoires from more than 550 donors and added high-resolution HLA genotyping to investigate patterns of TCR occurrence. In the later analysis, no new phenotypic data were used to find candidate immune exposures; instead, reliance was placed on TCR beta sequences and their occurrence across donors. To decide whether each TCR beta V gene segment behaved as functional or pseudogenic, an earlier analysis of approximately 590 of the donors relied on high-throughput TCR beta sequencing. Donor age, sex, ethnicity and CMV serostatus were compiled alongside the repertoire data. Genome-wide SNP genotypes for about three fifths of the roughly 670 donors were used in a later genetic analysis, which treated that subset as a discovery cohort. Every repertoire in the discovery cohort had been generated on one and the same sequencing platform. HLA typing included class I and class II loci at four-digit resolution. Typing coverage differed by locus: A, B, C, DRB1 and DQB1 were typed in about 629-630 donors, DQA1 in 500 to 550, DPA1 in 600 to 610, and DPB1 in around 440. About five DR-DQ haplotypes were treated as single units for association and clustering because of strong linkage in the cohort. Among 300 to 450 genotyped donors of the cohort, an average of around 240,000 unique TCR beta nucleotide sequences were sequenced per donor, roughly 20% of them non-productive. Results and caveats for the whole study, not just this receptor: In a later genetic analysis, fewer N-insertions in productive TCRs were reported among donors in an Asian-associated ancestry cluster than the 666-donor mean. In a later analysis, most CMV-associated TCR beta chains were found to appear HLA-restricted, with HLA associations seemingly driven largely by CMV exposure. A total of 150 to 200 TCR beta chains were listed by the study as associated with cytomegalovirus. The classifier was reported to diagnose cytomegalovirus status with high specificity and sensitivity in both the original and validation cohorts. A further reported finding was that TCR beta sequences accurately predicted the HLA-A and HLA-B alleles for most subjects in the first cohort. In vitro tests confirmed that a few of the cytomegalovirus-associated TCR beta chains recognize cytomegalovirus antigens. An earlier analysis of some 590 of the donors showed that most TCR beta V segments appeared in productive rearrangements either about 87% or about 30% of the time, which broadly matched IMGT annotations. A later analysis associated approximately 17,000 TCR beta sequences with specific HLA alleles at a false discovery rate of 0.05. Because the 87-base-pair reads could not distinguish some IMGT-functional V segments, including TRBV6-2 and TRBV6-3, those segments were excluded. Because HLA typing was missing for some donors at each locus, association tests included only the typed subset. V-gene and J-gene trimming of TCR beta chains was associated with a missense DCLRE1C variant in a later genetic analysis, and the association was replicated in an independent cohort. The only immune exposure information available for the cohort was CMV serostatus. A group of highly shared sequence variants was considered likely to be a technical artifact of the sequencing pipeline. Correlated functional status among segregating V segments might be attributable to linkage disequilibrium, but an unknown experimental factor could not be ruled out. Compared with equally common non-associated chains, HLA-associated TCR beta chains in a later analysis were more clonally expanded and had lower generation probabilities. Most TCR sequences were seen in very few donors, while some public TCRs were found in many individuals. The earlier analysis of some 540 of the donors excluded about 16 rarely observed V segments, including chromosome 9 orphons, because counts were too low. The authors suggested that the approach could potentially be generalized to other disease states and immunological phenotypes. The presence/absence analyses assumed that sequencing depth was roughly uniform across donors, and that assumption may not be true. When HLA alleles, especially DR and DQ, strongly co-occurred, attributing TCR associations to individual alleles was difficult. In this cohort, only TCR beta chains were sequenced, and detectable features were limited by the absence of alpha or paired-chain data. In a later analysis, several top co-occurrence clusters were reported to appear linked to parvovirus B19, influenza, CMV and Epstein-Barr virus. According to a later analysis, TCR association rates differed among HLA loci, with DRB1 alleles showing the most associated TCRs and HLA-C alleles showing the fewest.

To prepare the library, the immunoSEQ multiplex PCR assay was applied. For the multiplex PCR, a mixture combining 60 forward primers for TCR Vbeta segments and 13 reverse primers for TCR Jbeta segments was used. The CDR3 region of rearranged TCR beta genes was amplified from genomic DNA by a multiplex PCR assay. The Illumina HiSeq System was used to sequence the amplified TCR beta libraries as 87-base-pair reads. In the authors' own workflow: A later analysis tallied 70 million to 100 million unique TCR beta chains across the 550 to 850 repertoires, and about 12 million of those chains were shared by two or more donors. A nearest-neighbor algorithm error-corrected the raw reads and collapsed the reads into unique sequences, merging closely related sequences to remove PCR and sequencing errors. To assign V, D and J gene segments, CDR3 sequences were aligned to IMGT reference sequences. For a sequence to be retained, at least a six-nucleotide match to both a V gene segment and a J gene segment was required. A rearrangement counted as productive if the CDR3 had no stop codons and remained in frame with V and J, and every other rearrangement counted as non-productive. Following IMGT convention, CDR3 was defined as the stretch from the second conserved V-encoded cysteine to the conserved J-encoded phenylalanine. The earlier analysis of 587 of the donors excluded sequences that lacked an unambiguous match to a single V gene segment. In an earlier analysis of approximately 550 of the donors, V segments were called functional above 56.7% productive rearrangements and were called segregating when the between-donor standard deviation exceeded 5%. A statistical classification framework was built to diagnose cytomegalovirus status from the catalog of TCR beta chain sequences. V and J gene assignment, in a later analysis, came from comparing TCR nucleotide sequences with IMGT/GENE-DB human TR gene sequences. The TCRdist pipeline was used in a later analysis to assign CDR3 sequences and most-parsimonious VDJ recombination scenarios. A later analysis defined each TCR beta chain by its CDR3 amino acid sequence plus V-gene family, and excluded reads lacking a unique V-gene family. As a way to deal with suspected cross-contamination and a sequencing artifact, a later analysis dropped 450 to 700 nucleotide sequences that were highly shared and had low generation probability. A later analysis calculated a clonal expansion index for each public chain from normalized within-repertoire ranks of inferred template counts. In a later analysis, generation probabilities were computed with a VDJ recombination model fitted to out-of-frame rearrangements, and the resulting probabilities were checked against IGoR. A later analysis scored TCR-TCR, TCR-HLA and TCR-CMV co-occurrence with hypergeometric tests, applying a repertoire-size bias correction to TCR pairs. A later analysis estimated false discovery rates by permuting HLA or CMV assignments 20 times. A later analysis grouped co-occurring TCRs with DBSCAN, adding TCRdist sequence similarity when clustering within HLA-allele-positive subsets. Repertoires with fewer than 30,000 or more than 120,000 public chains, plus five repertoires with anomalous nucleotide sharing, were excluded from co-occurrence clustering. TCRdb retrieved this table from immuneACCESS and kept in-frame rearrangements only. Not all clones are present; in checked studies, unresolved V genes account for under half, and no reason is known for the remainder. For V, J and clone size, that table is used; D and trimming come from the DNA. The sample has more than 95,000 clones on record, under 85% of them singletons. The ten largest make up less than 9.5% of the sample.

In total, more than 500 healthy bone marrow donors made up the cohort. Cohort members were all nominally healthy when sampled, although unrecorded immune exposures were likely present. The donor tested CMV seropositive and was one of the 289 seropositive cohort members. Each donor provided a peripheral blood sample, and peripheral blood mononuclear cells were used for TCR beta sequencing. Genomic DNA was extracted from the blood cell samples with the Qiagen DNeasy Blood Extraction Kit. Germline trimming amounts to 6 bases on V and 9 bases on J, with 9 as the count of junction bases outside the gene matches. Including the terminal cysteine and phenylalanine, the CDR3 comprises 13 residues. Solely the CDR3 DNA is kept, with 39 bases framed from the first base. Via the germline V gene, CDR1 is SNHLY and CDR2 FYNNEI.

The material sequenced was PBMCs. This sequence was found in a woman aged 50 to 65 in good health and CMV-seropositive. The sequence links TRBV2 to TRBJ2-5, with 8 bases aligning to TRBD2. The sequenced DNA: TGTGCCAGCAGAGACTACGGGGGGGAGGCCCAGTACTTC. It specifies CASRDYGGEAQYF.